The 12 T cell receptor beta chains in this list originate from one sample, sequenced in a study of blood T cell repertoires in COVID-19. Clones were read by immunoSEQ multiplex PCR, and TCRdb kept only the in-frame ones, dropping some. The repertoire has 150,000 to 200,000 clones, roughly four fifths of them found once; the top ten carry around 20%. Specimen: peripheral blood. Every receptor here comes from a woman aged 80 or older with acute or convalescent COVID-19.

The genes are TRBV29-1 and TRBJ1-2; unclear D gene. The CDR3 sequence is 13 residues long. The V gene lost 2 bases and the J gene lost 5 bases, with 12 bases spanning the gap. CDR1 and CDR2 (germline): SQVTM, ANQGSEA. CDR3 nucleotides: TGCAGCGTTGAAACTGCGAGAGGGTATGGCTACACCTTC. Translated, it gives CSVETARGYGYTF. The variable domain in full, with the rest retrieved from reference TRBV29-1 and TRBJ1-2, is SAVISQKPSRDICQRGTSLTIQCQVDSQVTMMFWYRQQPGQSLTLIATANQGSEATYESGFVIDKFPISRPNLTFSTLTVSNMSPEDSSIYLCSVETARGYGYTFGSGTRLTVV.

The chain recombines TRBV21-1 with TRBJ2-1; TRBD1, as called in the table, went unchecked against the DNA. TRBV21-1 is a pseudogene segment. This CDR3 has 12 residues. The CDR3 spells CASVDRGCEQFF. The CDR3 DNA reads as TGTGCCAGCGTTGACAGGGGCTGTGAGCAGTTCTTC.

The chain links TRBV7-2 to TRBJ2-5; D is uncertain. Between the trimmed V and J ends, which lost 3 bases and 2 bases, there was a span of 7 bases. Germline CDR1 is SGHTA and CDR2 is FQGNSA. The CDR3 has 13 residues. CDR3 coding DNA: TGTGCCAGCAGCTTCAACGAGCAAGAGACCCAGTACTTC. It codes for CASSFNEQETQYF.

The CDR3 sequence is CASSLSRAGYNEQFF. The CDR3, as DNA: TGTGCCAGCTCTTTAAGCAGGGCAGGGTACAATGAGCAGTTCTTC. V is TRBV7-2 and J is TRBJ2-1; TRBD1 might be the D (5 bases). Germline V CDR1 and CDR2: SGHTA, FQGNSA. Trimming removed 8 bases at V and 4 bases at J, with 18 bases between. The CDR3 loop spans 15 amino acids.

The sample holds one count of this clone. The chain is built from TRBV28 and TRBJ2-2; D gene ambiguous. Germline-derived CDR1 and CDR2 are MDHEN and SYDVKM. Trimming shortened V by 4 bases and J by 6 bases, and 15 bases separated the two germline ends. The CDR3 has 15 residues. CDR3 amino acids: CASSSARHVAGELFF. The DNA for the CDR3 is TGTGCCAGCAGTTCCGCTCGACACGTGGCCGGGGAGCTGTTTTTT.

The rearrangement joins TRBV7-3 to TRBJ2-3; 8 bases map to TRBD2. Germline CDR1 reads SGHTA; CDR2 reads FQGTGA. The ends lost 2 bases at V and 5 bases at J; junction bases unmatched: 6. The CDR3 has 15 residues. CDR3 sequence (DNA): TGTGCCAGCAGCTTAGCGGGGGGATTGAGAGATACGCAGTATTTT. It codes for CASSLAGGLRDTQYF.

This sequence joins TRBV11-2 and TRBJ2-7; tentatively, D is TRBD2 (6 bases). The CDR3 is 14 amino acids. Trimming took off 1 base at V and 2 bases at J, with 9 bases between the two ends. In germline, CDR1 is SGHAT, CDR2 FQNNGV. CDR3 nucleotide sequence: TGTGCCAGCAGCTTAGCGGGAGTCACCTACGAGCAGTACTTC. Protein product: CASSLAGVTYEQYF. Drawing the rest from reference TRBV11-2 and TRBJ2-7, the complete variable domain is EAGVAQSPRYKIIEKRQSVAFWCNPISGHATLYWYQQILGQGPKLLIQFQNNGVVDDSQLPKDRFSAERLKGVDSTLKIQPAKLEDSAVYLCASSLAGVTYEQYFGPGTRLTVT.

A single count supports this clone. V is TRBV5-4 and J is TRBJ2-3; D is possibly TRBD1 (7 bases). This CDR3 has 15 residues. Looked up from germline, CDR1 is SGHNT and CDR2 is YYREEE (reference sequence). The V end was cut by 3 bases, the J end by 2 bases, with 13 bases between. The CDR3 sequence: CASSWRDSNTDTQYF. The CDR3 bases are TGTGCCAGCAGCTGGAGGGACAGCAACACAGATACGCAGTATTTT.

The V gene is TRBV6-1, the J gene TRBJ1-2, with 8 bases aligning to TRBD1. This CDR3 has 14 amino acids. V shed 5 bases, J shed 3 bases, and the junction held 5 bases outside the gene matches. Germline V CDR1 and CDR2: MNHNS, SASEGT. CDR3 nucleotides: TGTGCCAGCAGTTATACAGGGGGGGACTATGGCTACACCTTC. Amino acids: CASSYTGGDYGYTF.

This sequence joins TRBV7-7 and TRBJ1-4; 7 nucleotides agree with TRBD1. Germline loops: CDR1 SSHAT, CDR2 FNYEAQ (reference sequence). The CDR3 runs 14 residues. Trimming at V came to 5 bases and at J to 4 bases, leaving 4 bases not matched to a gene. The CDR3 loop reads CASSHRGVNEKLFF. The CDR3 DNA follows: TGTGCCAGCAGCCACAGGGGCGTTAATGAAAAACTGTTTTTT.

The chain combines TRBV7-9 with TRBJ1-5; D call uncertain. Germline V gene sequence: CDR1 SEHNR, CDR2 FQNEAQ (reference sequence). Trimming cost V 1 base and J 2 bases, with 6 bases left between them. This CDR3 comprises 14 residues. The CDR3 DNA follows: TGTGCCAGCAGCTTAGAGTCAGGCAATCAGCCCCAGCATTTT. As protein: CASSLESGNQPQHF.

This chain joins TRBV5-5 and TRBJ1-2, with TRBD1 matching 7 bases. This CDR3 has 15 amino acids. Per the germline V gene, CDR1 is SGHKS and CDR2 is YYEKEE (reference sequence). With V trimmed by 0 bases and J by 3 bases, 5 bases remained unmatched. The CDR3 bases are TGTGCCAGCAGCTTGGCGGCAGGGGGTCACTATGGCTACACCTTC. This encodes CASSLAAGGHYGYTF.